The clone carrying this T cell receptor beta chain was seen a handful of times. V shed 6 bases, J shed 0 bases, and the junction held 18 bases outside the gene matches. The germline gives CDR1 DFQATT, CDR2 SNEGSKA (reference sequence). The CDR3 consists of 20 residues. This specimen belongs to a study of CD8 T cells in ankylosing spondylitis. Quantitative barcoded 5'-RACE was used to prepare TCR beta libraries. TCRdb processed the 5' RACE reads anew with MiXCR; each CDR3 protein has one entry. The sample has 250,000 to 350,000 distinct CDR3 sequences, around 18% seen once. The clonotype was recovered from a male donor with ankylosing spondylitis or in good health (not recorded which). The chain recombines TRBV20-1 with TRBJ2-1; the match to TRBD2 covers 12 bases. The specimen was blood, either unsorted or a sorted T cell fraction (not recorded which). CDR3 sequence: CSASLFPGTSGLSSYNEQFF. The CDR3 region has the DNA TGCAGTGCGTCGCTTTTCCCCGGGACTAGCGGGCTTAGCTCCTACAATGAGCAGTTCTTC.